This TCR beta chain appears in the sequencing data of a study of somatic mutations in cytotoxic T cells in rheumatoid arthritis. Study context: Selected populations of V beta antibody-stained T cells underwent flow sorting at nearly 100% purity; these encompassed V beta1+ cells subjected to TCRB sequencing.

The V and J ends lost 7 bases and 9 bases respectively, with 16 bases between them. The CDR3 totals 13 residues. From germline, CDR1 is MNHNS and CDR2 SASEGT. Generated by immunoSEQ multiplex PCR, the TCRdb table keeps only in-frame clones and is missing some. The data show roughly 17,000 clones, with 65% to 85% seen just once and 10% held by the top ten. Sequencing used CD8+ T cells sorted from blood. The origin of this receptor is an adult with rheumatoid arthritis. The chain couples TRBV6-1 to TRBJ2-4; D is ambiguous. For the CDR3, the DNA is TGTGCCAGCACCCCCGGAGAGACGAGCATTCAGTACTTC. Translating it yields CASTPGETSIQYF.